These 8 T cell receptor beta chains came from one sample sequenced in a study of T cell repertoires in cytomegalovirus infection. MiXCR, applied by TCRdb to the reads, yields one record per CDR3 protein. This sample has around 300,000 distinct CDR3 sequences; around 9.5% occur once, and the top ten carry roughly 4%. Input material: PBMCs. Receptor source: a human donor in good health (CMV status not recorded). Some clones in this sample may be carry-over from other donors' samples.

This CDR3 reads CASSLGHRLSDTQYF. The CDR3, as DNA: TGTGCCAGCAGCTTGGGACACCGCTTATCAGATACGCAGTATTTT. The rearrangement links TRBV5-6 to TRBJ2-3; D is undetermined. The germline V and J ends were trimmed by 0 bases and 4 bases, with 12 bases remaining between them. There are 15 residues in the CDR3. Germline CDR1 is SGHDT and CDR2 is YYEEEE.

A few counts support this clonotype. This chain joins TRBV20-1 and TRBJ2-2; D is unclear. The V gene lost 1 base and the J gene lost 3 bases, with 9 bases spanning the gap. Looked up from germline, CDR1 is DFQATT and CDR2 is SNEGSKA (reference sequence). The CDR3 runs to 14 residues. As DNA, the CDR3 is TGCAGTGCTAGAGCGACGGATTACACCGGGGAGCTGTTTTTT. Protein: CSARATDYTGELFF.

This clonotype has a count of ten or more. This sequence joins TRBV7-8 and TRBJ1-1, with TRBD1 as a possible D gene (6 bases). The CDR3 has 15 residues. The V gene's germline CDR1 is SGHVS and CDR2 FQNEAQ. Trimming shortened V by 5 bases and J by 1 base, and 14 bases separated the two germline ends. This CDR3 is CASSIRLDRNTEAFF. The CDR3 DNA reads TGTGCCAGCAGCATAAGATTGGACAGGAACACTGAAGCTTTCTTT.

The sample holds a few counts of this clonotype. The chain is built from TRBV20-1 and TRBJ2-1, with 15 bases identical to TRBD2. The CDR3 loop spans 17 amino acids. Looked up from germline, CDR1 is DFQATT and CDR2 is SNEGSKA (reference sequence). After removal of 3 bases from V and 0 bases from J, the junction contained 3 bases not matched to a gene. CDR3 protein: CSASGLAGGFSYNEQFF. The CDR3 DNA is TGCAGTGCTAGCGGACTAGCGGGGGGGTTCTCCTACAATGAGCAGTTCTTC.

V usage is TRBV7-9 and J usage is TRBJ2-5; the D is unclear. CDR1 SEHNR and CDR2 FQNEAQ come from the germline V gene (reference sequence). This CDR3 is 12 amino acids long. Trimming removed 5 bases from V and 5 bases from J, with 9 bases in between. CDR3 in amino acids: CASSGPMETQYF. CDR3 bases: TGTGCCAGCAGCGGACCCATGGAGACCCAGTACTTC.

The chain links TRBV6-2 or TRBV6-3 to TRBJ1-2, with D tentatively TRBD1 (5 bases). CDR1 is MNHEY, CDR2 SVGEGT, per germline. Trimming left V 0 bases short and J 5 bases short, with 28 bases between. This CDR3 has 20 amino acids. The CDR3 DNA follows: TGTGCCAGCAGTTACTCGGGAGGCTCCGGCAGGGACCCTTTGGGGTATGGCTACACCTTC. It translates to CASSYSGGSGRDPLGYGYTF.

This clonotype was observed a handful of times. CDR3 residues: CASNPGQFSSTEAFF. CDR3 coding DNA: TGTGCCAGCAACCCGGGACAGTTCAGTAGCACTGAAGCTTTCTTT. The chain employs TRBV6-2 or TRBV6-3 and TRBJ1-1, with 7 nucleotides matching TRBD1. Trimming took 7 bases from V and 4 from J; bases not matched to a gene: 12. The CDR3 sequence is 15 residues long. The germline gives CDR1 MNHEY, CDR2 SVGEGT.

This clonotype was detected ten times or more. V gene TRBV7-6 combines with J gene TRBJ2-7; D is unresolved. This CDR3 has 13 amino acids. V dropped 5 bases and J dropped 3 bases, with 11 bases sitting between them. Germline loops: CDR1 SGHVS, CDR2 FNYEAQ. The CDR3 protein is CASSPRALYEQYF. CDR3 sequence (DNA): TGTGCCAGCAGCCCAAGGGCACTCTACGAGCAGTACTTC.